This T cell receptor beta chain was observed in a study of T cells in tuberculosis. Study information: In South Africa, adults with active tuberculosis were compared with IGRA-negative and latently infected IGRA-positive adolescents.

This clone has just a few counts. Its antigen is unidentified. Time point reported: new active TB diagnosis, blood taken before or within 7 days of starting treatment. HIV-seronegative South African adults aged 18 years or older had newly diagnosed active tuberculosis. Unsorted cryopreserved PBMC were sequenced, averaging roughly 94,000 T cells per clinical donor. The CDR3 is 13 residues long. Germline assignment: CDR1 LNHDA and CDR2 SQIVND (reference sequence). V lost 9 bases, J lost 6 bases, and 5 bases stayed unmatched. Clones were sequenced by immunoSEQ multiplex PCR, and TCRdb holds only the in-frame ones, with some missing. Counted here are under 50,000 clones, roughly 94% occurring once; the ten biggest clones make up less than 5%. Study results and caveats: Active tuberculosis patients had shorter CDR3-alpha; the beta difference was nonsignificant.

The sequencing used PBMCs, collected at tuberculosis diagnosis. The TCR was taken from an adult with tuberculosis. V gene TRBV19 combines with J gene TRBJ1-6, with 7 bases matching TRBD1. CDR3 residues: CASEGAANSPLHF. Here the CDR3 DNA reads TGTGCCAGCGAGGGGGCTGCTAATTCACCCCTCCACTTT.